These T cell receptor beta chains were read from a single sample in a study of early T cells in non-severe SARS-CoV-2 infection. MiXCR was run by TCRdb on the 5' RACE reads, yielding one entry per CDR3 protein. The data show some 80,000 distinct CDR3 sequences, around 12% seen once. This material consisted of whole blood, taken at baseline. All receptors derive from an adult who was a healthcare worker with PCR-confirmed SARS-CoV-2 infection or an uninfected control (not recorded which). The donor label of this sample is uncertain. The conserved cysteine and the conserved F or W are not part of the CDR3 here.

v_call: TRBV11-2; cdr3_aa: ASSLGAGGLDEQF
v_call: TRBV6-6; cdr3_aa: ASSPKGAVYGYT
v_call: TRBV15; cdr3_aa: ATSRDQGQTQY
v_call: TRBV7-6; cdr3_aa: ASSSIGRPEQF
v_call: TRBV7-2; cdr3_aa: ASSSQASGSSKNIQY
v_call: TRBV20-1; cdr3_aa: SASGTGVEKLF
v_call: TRBV3-1; cdr3_aa: ASSQAKVTEAF
v_call: TRBV12-3/TRBV12-4; cdr3_aa: ASSLGMFDTQY
v_call: TRBV10-1; cdr3_aa: ASKASATGDEQF
v_call: TRBV19; cdr3_aa: ASSMGLELF
v_call: TRBV19; cdr3_aa: ASSTEGTGLYGYT
v_call: TRBV5-1; cdr3_aa: ASSSVTANTEAF
v_call: TRBV15; cdr3_aa: ATSREASGIEQF
v_call: TRBV10-1; cdr3_aa: ASSDHREDNQPQH
v_call: TRBV7-8; cdr3_aa: ASSVTGTVYEQY
v_call: TRBV19; cdr3_aa: ASSIDLDQPQH
v_call: TRBV7-2; cdr3_aa: ASSQAPNTEAF
v_call: TRBV5-1; cdr3_aa: ASSYGTSATETQY
v_call: TRBV27; cdr3_aa: ASKIRRNTDTQY
v_call: TRBV6-1; cdr3_aa: ASSEVGGTVAF
v_call: TRBV12-3/TRBV12-4; cdr3_aa: ASSLRGAGLNYGYT
v_call: TRBV6-5; cdr3_aa: ATTTGVGYT
v_call: TRBV2; cdr3_aa: ASSEANQPQH
v_call: TRBV10-3; cdr3_aa: AINGQSSYNEQF
v_call: TRBV10-2; cdr3_aa: ASSESIVGANYGYT
v_call: TRBV10-1; cdr3_aa: ASMGRLDTGELF
v_call: TRBV5-1; cdr3_aa: ASSLEAVNNEQY
v_call: TRBV9; cdr3_aa: ASSVAGPSYNEQF
v_call: TRBV12-3/TRBV12-4; cdr3_aa: ASSQAGSSQH
v_call: TRBV2; cdr3_aa: ASSGQNIQY
v_call: TRBV12-3/TRBV12-4; cdr3_aa: ASSSLGPQH
v_call: TRBV6-1; cdr3_aa: ASRKGAVYGYT
v_call: TRBV4-3; cdr3_aa: ASSQEPTYNSPLH
v_call: TRBV12-3/TRBV12-4; cdr3_aa: ASSLNGGFGYT
v_call: TRBV20-1; cdr3_aa: SAEREGSTGELF